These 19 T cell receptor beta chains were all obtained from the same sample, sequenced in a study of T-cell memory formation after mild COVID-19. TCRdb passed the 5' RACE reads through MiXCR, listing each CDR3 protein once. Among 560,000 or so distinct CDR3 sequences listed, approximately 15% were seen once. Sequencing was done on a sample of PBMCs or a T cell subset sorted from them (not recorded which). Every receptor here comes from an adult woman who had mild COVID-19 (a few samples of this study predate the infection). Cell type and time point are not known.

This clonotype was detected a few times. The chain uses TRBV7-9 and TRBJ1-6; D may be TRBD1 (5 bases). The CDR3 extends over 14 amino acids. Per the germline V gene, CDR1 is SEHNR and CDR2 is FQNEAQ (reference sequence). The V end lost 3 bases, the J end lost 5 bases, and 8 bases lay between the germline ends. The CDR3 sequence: CASSFDRDNSPLHF. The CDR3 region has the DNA TGTGCCAGCAGCTTTGACAGAGATAATTCACCCCTCCACTTT.

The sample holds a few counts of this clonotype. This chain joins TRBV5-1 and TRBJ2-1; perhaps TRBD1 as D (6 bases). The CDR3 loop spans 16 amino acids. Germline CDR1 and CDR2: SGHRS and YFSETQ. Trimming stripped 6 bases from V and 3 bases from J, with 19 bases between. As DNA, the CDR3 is TGCGCCAGCACCATTGGGACCGGGACAAGCTACAATGAGCAGTTCTTC. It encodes CASTIGTGTSYNEQFF.

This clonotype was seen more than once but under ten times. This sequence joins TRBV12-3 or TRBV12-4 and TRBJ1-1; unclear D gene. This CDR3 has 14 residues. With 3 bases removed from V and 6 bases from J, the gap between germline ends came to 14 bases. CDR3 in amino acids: CASSFGKVSAEAFF. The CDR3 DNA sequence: TGTGCCAGCAGTTTCGGTAAAGTGAGCGCTGAAGCTTTCTTT.

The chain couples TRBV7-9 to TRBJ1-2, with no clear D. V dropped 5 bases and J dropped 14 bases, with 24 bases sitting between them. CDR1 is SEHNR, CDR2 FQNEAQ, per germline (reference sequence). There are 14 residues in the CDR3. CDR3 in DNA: TGTGCCAGCAGCCAGCCCTCCGTGGGTAGTGCGTGGACCTTC. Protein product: CASSQPSVGSAWTF.

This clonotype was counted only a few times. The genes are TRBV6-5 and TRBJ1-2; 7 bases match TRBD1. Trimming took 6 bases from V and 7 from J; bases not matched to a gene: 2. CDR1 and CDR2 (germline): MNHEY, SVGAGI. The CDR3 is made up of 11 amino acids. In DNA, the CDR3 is TGTGCCAGCAGGAGACAGGGTGGCTACACCTTC. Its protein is CASRRQGGYTF.

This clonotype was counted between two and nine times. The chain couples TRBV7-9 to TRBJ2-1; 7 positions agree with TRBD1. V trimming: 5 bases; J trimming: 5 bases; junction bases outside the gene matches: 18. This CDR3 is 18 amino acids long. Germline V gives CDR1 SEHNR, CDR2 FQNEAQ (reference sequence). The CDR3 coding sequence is TGTGCCAGCAGCCCAAACGACCCCCGACAGGGATTCGACAATGAGCAGTTCTTC. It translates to CASSPNDPRQGFDNEQFF.

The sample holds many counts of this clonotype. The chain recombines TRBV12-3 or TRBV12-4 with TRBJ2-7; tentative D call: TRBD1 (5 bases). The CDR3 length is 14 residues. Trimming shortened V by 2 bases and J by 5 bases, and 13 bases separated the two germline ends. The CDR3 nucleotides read TGTGCCAGCAGTTTATACGGGCAGGGCAACGAGCAGTACTTC. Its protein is CASSLYGQGNEQYF.

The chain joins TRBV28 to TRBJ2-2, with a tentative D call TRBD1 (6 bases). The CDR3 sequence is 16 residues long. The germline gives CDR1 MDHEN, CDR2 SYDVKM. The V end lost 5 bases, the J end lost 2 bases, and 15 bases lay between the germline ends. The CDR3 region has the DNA TGTGCCAGCAGTCAGGGACATCTCATAAACACCGGGGAGCTGTTTTTT. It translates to CASSQGHLINTGELFF.

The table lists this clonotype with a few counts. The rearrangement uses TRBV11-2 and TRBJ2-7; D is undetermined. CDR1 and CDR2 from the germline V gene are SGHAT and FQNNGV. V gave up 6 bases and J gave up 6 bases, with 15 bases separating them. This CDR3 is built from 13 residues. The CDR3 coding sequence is TGTGCCAGCAGTTCCATTAGGGTTTTCGAGCAGTACTTC. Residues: CASSSIRVFEQYF.

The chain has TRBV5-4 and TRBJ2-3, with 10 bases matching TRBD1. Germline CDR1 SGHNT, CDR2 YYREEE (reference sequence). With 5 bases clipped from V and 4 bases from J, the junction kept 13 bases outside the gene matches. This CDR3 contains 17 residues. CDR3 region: CASRDVMPGQGSDTQYF. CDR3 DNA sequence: TGTGCCAGCAGGGACGTTATGCCGGGACAGGGGTCAGATACGCAGTATTTT.

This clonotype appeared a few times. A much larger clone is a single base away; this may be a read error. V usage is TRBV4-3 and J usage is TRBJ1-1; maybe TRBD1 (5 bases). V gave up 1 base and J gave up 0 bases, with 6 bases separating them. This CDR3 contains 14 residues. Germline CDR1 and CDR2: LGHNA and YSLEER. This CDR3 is CASSQVGVNTEAFF. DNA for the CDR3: TGCGCCAGCAGCCAAGTGGGGGTGAACACTGAAGCTTTCTTT.

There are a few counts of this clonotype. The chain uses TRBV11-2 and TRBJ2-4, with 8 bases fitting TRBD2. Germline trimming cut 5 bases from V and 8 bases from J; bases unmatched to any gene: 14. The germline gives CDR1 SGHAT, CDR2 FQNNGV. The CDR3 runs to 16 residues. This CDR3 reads CASSLGGGGNRHIQYF. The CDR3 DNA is TGTGCCAGCAGCCTGGGGGGCGGGGGGAACCGTCACATTCAGTACTTC.

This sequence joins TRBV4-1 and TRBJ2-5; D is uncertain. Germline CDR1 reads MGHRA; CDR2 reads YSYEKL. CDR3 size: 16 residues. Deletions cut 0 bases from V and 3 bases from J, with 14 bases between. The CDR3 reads CASSQDSARWEETQYF. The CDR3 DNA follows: TGCGCCAGCAGCCAAGATTCGGCAAGGTGGGAAGAGACCCAGTACTTC.

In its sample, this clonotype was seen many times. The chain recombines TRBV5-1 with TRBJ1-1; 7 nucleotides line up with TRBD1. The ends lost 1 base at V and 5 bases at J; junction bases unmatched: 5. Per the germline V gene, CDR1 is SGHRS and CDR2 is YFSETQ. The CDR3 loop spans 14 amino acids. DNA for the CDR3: TGCGCCAGCAGCTTGTTACAGGGGAGGACTGAAGCTTTCTTT. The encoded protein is CASSLLQGRTEAFF.

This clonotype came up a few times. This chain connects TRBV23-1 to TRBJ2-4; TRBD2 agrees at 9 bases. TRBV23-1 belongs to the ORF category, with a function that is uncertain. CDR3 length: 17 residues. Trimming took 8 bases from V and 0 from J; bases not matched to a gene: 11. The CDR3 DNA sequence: TGCGCCAGCGGACTTAGCGGGGGTTCTCTAGCCAAAAACATTCAGTACTTC. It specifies CASGLSGGSLAKNIQYF.

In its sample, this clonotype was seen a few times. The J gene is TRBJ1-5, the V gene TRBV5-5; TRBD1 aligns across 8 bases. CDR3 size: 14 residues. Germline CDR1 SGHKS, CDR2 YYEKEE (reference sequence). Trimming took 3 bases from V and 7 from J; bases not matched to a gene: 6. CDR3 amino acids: CASSWTGFDQPQHF. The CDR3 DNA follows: TGTGCCAGCAGCTGGACAGGGTTCGACCAGCCCCAGCATTTT.

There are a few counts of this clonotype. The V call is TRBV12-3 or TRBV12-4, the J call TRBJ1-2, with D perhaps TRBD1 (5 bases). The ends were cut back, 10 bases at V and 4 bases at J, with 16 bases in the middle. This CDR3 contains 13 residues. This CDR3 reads CATRDDSTYGYTF. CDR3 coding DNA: TGTGCCACCAGGGACGACAGTACCTATGGCTACACCTTC.

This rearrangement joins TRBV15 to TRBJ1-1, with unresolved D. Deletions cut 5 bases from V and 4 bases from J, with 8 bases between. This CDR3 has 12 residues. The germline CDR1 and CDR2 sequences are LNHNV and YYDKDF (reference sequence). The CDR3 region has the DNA TGTGCCACCAGCCTTGAGGGCACTGAAGCTTTCTTT. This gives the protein CATSLEGTEAFF.

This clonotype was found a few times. For the CDR3, the DNA is TGTGCCACCAGTGATGGGATGGGCCTCAAACAAGAGACCCAGTACTTC. It yields the protein CATSDGMGLKQETQYF. This chain links TRBV24-1 with TRBJ2-5; D remains ambiguous. Trimming left V 3 bases short and J 2 bases short, with 15 bases between. Germline V gene data show CDR1 as KGHDR and CDR2 as SFDVKD. The CDR3 has 16 amino acids.